This T cell receptor beta chain emerged from a study of cytomegalovirus exposure and HLA in healthy donors. The ends were cut back, 5 bases at V and 1 base at J, with 8 bases in the middle. The CDR3 consists of 12 residues. Germline V gene lookup returns CDR1 SQVTM and CDR2 ANQGSEA. The PCR ran on 60 Vbeta and 13 Jbeta primers. Profiled with immunoSEQ multiplex PCR; TCRdb holds only in-frame clones, not every one. Here the sample spans 77,000 or so clones, 78% being singletons. This clone has just a few counts. The receptor comes from a middle-aged man in good health and CMV-seronegative. The chain is built from TRBV29-1 and TRBJ1-1; D unclear. The specimen sequenced was PBMCs. The CDR3 DNA reads as TGCAGCGTTATTATTTCGAACACTGAAGCTTTCTTT. Its translation is CSVIISNTEAFF.